This T cell receptor beta chain is from a study of T cells after yellow fever vaccination. MiXCR was run by TCRdb on the 5' RACE reads, yielding one entry per CDR3 protein. The sample has 320,000 or so distinct CDR3 sequences, less than 9.5% seen once. Germline V gives CDR1 SQVTM, CDR2 ANQGSEA. This CDR3 is 11 amino acids long. V was trimmed by 3 bases and J by 7 bases, leaving 9 bases between them. This clonotype was observed a handful of times. Material: PBMCs, obtained more than 40 days after the first yellow fever vaccination. The genes are TRBV29-1 and TRBJ2-5; no firm D call. The source of this sequence is a man in his late teens or twenties who received the YFV17D yellow fever vaccine. Written as DNA, the CDR3 is TGCAGCGTTGATCCTACGGGGACCCAGTACTTC. It specifies CSVDPTGTQYF.